The TCR beta chain described here comes from a study of T cells in Graves' hyperthyroidism and ophthalmopathy. General study results and limits: The model's output predicted ophthalmopathy at a median of roughly 6 months prior to onset.

The CDR3 covers 17 residues. Germline V CDR1 and CDR2: DFQATT, SNEGSKA (reference sequence). Trimming removed 2 bases from V and 4 bases from J; junction bases left unmatched: 15. RNA transcripts served as the template for amplifying TCR beta CDR3 regions. With the HTBI primer set, the TCR CDR3 went through a first round of RT-PCR. One entry per CDR3 protein, called by TCRdb with MiXCR from the multiplex PCR reads. The table lists nearly 750,000 distinct CDR3 sequences, 30% to 40% of them singletons. This clonotype was observed a handful of times. The antigen remains undetermined. Subjects aged 18 to 65 presented with newly diagnosed hyperthyroidism of less than 2 months' duration.

The chain recombines TRBV20-1 with TRBJ1-2; 8 nucleotides agree with TRBD1. This receptor was obtained from a woman between 35 and 50 years old with Graves' hyperthyroidism. Sequenced input: blood. The CDR3 here is CSARSHFGQGGGYGYTF. Here the CDR3 DNA reads TGCAGTGCTAGATCCCATTTCGGACAGGGCGGAGGCTATGGCTACACCTTC.